This T cell receptor beta chain originates from a study of HIV-infected patients and healthy controls. Overall study results and limits: CDR3 sharing between individuals was lower in HIV-infected patients than in healthy controls. In healthy controls, MAIT alpha CDR3s were common; in HIV+ repertoires, severely depleted.

The repertoire came from unfractionated whole blood and reflected all unsorted peripheral T cells. Germline values: CDR1 SNHLY, CDR2 FYNNEI. V lost 5 bases, J lost 2 bases, and 2 bases stayed unmatched. The CDR3 runs to 13 residues. By share, this clonotype counts as medium-sized. Its antigen is unidentified. cDNA was made from 500 ng RNA using alpha and beta constant primers. Alpha and beta chain libraries were made separately by chain-specific third strand synthesis with multiplexing indices. The cDNA received a 5' RACE adapter containing a random hexamer plus an SP2 sequencing primer site. The library had 12-nucleotide molecular identifiers formed by two random hexamers joined together. TCRdb ran MiXCR on the 5' RACE reads and lists one entry per CDR3 protein. The data hold about 10,000 distinct CDR3 sequences, with 8% observed a single time.

The receptor was isolated from an adult in good health. This sequence joins TRBV2 and TRBJ1-1, with TRBD1 matching over 7 bases. The sequencing input was blood. The chain's CDR3 is CASSRDRNTEAFF. CDR3 in DNA: TGTGCCAGCAGTCGGGACAGAAACACTGAAGCTTTCTTT.